Described below is a single T cell receptor beta chain sequence and its context. The germline V and J ends were trimmed by 1 base and 3 bases, with 12 bases remaining between them. This CDR3 has 16 amino acids. Germline CDR1 is LGHNA and CDR2 is YSLEER. The sample is drawn from a study of shared T cell receptors in the human thymus. Libraries were prepared by immunoSEQ multiplex PCR; TCRdb keeps only in-frame clonotypes and omits some of them. The sample has about 610,000 clones, more than 75% seen once; the top ten hold 0.0085% to 0.012%. These data were likewise used in another study, on human thymus T cells. According to that study: It was healthy Finnish infants having corrective surgery for congenital heart defects who were the donors. Resections were taken during corrective heart surgery, and the thymus tissue came from these. Unrelated individuals had highly overlapping thymic repertoires, as reported in related research.

The sequencing sample was made of thymocytes. The clonotype comes from a boy in the first two years of life with a congenital heart defect. The chain links TRBV4-3 to TRBJ2-2; D is perhaps TRBD2 (6 bases). The CDR3 coding sequence is TGCGCCAGCAGCCAAGTAATGACTAGATACACCGGGGAGCTGTTTTTT. It translates to CASSQVMTRYTGELFF.